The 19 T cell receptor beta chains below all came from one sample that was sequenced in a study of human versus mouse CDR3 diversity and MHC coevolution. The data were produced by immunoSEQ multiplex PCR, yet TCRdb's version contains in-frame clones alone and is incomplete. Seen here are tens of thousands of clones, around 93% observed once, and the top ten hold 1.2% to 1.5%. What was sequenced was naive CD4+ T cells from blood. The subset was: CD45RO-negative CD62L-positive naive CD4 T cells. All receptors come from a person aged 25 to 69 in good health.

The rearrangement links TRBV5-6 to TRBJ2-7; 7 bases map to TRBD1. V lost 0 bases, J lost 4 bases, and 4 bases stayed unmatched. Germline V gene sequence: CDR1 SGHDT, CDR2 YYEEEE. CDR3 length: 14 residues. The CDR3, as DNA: TGTGCCAGCAGCTTGGTTGGACAGGTATACGAGCAGTACTTC. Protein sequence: CASSLVGQVYEQYF.

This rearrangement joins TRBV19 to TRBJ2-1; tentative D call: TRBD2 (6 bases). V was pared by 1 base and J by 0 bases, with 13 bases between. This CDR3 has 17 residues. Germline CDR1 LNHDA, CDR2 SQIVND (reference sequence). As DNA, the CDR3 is TGTGCCAGTAGTATAGGGGGCGGGATGAGCTCCTACAATGAGCAGTTCTTC. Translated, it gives CASSIGGGMSSYNEQFF.

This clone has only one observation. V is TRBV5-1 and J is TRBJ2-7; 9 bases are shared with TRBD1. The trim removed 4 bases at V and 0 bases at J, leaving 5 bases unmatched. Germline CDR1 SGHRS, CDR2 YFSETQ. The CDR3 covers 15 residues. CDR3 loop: CASSPGQGISYEQYF. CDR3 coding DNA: TGCGCCAGCAGCCCGGGACAGGGCATCTCCTACGAGCAGTACTTC.

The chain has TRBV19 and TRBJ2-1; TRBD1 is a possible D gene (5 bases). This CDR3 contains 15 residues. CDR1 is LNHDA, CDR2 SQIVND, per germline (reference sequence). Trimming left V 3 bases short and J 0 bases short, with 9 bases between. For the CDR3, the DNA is TGTGCCAGTAGTATGGGGCCGATCTCCTACAATGAGCAGTTCTTC. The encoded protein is CASSMGPISYNEQFF.

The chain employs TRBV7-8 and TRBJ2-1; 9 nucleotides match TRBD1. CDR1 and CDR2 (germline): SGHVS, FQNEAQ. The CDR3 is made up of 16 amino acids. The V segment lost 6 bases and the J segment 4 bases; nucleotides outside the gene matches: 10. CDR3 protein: CASRLAGTGTYNEQFF. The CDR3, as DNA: TGTGCCAGCAGGTTGGCCGGGACAGGGACATACAATGAGCAGTTCTTC.

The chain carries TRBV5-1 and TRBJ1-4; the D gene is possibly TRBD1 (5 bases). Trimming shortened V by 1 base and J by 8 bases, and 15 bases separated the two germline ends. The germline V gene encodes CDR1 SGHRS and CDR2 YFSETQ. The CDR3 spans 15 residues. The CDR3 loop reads CASSLWRGVEEKLFF. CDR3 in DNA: TGCGCCAGCAGCTTGTGGCGGGGGGTAGAGGAAAAACTGTTTTTT.

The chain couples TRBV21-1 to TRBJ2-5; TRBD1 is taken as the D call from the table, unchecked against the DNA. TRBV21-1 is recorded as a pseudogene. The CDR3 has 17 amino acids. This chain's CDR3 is CASSKALRHSPQETQYF. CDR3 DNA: TGTGCCAGCAGCAAAGCGCTACGACACTCCCCACAAGAGACCCAGTACTTC.

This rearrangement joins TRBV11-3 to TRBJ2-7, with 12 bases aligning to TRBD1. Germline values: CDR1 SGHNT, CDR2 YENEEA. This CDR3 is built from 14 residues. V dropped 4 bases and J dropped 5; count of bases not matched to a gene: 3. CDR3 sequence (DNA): TGTGCCAGCAGCTGGGGACAGGGGGCCAACGAGCAGTACTTC. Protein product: CASSWGQGANEQYF.

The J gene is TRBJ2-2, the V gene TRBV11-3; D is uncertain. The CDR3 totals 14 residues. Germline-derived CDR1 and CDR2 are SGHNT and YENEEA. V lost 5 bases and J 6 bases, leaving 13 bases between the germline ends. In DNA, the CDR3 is TGTGCCAGCAGCCTGGGCCAAACCCCCGGGGAGCTGTTTTTT. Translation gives CASSLGQTPGELFF.

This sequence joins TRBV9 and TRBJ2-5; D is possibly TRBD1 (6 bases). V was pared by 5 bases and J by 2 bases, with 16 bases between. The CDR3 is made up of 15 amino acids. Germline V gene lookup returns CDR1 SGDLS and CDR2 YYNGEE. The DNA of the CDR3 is TGTGCCAGCAGTGCCTCCCCGGGACAACAAGAGACCCAGTACTTC. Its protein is CASSASPGQQETQYF.

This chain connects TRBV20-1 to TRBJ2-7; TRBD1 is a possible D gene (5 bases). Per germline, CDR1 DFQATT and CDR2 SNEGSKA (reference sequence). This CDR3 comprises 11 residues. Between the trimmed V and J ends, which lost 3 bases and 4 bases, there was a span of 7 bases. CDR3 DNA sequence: TGCAGTGCTAGTCAGGGATACGAGCAGTACTTC. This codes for CSASQGYEQYF.

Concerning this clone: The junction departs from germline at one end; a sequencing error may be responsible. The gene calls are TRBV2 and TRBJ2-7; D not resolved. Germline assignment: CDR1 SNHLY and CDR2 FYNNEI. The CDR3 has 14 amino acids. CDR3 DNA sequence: TGTGCCAGCAGTGAATGGCCAAGGAGATACGGGCAGTACTTC. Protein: CASSEWPRRYGQYF.

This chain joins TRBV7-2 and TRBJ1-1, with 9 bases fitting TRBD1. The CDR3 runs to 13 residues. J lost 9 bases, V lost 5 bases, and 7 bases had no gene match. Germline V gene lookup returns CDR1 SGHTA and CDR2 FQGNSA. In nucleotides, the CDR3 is TGTGCCAGCAGCCCAGACAGGGGGAGAAAAGCTTTCTTT. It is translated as CASSPDRGRKAFF.

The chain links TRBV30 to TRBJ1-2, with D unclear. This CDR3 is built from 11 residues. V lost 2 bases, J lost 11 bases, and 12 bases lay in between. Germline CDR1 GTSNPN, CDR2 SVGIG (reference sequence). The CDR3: CAWSISREYTF. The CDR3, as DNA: TGTGCCTGGAGTATCTCCCGGGAGTACACCTTC. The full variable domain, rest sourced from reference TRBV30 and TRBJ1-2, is SQTIHQWPATLVQPVGSPLSLECTVEGTSNPNLYWYRQAAGRGLQLLFYSVGIGQISSEVPQNLSASRPQDRQFILSSKKLLLSDSGFYLCAWSISREYTFGSGTRLTVV.

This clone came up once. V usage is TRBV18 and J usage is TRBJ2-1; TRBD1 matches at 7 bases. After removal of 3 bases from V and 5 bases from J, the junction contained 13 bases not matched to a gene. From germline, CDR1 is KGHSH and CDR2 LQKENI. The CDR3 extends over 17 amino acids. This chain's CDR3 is CASSPPNRGRGNNEQFF. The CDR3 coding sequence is TGTGCCAGCTCACCCCCAAACAGGGGACGGGGCAACAATGAGCAGTTCTTC. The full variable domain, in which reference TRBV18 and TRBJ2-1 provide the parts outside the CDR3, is NAGVMQNPRHLVRRRGQEARLRCSPMKGHSHVYWYRQLPEEGLKFMVYLQKENIIDESGMPKERFSAEFPKEGPSILRIQQVVRGDSAAYFCASSPPNRGRGNNEQFFGPGTRLTVL.

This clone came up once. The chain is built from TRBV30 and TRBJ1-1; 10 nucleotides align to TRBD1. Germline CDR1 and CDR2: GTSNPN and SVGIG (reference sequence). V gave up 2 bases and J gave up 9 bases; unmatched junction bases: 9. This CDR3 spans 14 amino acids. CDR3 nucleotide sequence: TGTGCCTGGAGTCCCGGGACAGGGGAAGGGAAAGCTTTCTTT. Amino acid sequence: CAWSPGTGEGKAFF.

The CDR3 nucleotides read TGTGCCAGCAGTTTTGGGGGGAGGCCTGAAGCTTTCTTT. This gives the protein CASSFGGRPEAFF. This rearrangement joins TRBV28 to TRBJ1-1; D possibly corresponds to TRBD1 (5 bases). Between the trimmed V and J ends, which lost 3 bases and 6 bases, there was a span of 11 bases. This CDR3 contains 13 residues. Per germline, CDR1 MDHEN and CDR2 SYDVKM. Drawing the rest from reference TRBV28 and TRBJ1-1, the complete variable domain is DVKVTQSSRYLVKRTGEKVFLECVQDMDHENMFWYRQDPGLGLRLIYFSYDVKMKEKGDIPEGYSVSREKKERFSLILESASTNQTSMYLCASSFGGRPEAFFGQGTRLTVV.

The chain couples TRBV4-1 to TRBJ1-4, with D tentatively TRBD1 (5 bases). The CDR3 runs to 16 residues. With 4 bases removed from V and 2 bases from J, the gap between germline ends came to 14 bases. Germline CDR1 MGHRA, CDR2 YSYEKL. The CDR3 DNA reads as TGCGCCAGCAGCCTTATGACCTCAGGGACTAATGAAAAACTGTTTTTT. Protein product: CASSLMTSGTNEKLFF.

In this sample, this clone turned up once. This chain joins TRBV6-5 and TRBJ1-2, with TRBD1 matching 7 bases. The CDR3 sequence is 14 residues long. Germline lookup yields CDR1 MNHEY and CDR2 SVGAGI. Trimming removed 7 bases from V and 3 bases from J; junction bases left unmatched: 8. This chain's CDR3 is CASKRTGAHYGYTF. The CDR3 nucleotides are TGTGCCAGCAAACGGACAGGAGCTCACTATGGCTACACCTTC.